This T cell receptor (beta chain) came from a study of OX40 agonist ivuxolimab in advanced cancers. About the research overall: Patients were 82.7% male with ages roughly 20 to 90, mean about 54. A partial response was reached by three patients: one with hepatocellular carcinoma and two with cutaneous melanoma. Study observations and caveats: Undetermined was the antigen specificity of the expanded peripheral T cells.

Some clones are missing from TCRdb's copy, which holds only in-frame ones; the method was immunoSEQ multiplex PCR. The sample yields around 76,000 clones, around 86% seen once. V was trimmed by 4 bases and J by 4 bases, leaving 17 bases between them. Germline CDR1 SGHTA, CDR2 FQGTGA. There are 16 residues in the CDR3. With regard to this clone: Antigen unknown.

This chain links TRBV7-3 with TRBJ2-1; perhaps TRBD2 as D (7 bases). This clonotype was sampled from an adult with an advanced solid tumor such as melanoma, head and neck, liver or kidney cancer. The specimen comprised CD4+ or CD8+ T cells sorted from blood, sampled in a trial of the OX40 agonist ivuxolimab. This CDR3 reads CASSSRGGGKYNEQFF. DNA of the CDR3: TGTGCCAGCAGCTCCCGGGGAGGGGGTAAATACAATGAGCAGTTCTTC. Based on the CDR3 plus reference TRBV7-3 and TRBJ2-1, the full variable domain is GAGVSQTPSNKVTEKGKYVELRCDPISGHTALYWYRQSLGQGPEFLIYFQGTGAADDSGLPNDRFFAVRPEGSVSTLKIQRTERGDSAVYLCASSSRGGGKYNEQFFGPGTRLTVL.